This T cell receptor beta chain was retrieved from a study of tumor-infiltrating lymphocytes in primary liver carcinoma. Per germline, CDR1 SGHKS and CDR2 YYEKEE (reference sequence). This CDR3 region has 16 residues. The V gene lost 0 bases and the J gene lost 0 bases, with 10 bases spanning the gap. Concerning this clonotype: This may be a read error: a much more frequent sequence differs by one nucleotide.

Taking roughly 18-32 mg of unsorted bulk tissue, the authors co-extracted RNA and DNA. Total RNA amounting to roughly 450 ng was the source from which TCR beta cDNA was made with a constant-region primer. Slightly modified ARM-PCR with three nested multiplex PCR rounds yielded TCR beta libraries. The study ran its first two PCR rounds for approximately 10 cycles each, using TRBV1-TRBV30 forward primers and a C-beta reverse primer. TCRdb re-analysed the multiplex PCR reads in MiXCR, keeping a single row per CDR3 protein. The profile covers roughly 120,000 distinct CDR3 sequences, with 64% appearing a single time and more than 7% taken by the ten largest.

Sequencing input: liver tumor tissue from sampling region 3. Regarding subset: tumor region T3, left-lateral pole. This rearrangement joins TRBV5-5 to TRBJ1-5, with D uncertain. The receptor comes from a woman aged 55-69 years with primary liver carcinoma and hepatitis B virus infection. CDR3 amino acids: CASSLAVVASNQPQHF. CDR3 bases: TGTGCCAGCAGCTTGGCTGTGGTTGCTAGCAATCAGCCCCAGCATTTT.